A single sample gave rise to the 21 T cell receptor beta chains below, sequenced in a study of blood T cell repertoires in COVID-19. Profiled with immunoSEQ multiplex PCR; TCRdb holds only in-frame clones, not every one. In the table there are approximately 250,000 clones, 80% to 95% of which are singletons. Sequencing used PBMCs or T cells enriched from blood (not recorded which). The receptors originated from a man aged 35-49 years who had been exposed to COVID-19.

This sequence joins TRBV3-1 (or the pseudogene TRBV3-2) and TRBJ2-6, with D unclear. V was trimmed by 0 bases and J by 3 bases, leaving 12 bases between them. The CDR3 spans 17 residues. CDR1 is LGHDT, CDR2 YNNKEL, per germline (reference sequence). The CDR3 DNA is TGTGCCAGCAGCCAAGACGCACTTTCGTATGGGGCCAACGTCCTGACTTTC. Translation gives CASSQDALSYGANVLTF.

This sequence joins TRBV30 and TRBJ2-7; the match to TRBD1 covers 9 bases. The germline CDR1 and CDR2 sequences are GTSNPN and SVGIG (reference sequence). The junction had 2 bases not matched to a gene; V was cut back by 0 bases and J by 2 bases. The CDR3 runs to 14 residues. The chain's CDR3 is CAWSVYRGPYEQYF. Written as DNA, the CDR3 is TGTGCCTGGAGTGTATACAGGGGGCCCTACGAGCAGTACTTC.

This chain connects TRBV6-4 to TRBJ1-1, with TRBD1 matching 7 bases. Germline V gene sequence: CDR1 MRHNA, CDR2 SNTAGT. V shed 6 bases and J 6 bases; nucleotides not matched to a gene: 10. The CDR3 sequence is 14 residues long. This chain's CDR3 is CASSRDREASEAFF. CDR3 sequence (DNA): TGTGCCAGCAGCCGAGACAGGGAAGCGTCTGAAGCTTTCTTT.

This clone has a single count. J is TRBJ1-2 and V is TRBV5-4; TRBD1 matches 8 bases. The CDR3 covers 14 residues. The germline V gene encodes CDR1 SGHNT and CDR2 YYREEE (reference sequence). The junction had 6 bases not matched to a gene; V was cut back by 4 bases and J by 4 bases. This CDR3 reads CASSPDREVYGYTF. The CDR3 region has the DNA TGTGCCAGCAGCCCGGACAGGGAGGTCTATGGCTACACCTTC.

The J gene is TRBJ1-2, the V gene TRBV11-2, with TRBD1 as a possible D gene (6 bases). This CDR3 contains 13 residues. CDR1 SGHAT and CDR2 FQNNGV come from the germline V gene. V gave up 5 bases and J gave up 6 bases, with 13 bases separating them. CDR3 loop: CASSATGMDGYTF. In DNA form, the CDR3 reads TGTGCCAGCAGCGCCACAGGGATGGATGGCTACACCTTC.

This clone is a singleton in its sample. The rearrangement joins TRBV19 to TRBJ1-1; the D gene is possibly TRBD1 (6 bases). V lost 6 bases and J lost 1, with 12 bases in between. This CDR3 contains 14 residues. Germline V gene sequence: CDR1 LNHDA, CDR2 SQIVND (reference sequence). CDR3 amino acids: CASSFGQRNTEAFF. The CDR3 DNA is TGTGCCAGTAGCTTCGGACAGAGGAACACTGAAGCTTTCTTT.

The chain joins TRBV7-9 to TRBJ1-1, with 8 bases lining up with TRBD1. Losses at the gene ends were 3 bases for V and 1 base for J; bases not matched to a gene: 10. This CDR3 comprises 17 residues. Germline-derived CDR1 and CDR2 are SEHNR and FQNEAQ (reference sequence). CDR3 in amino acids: CASSLNPGGAGNTEAFF. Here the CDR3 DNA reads TGTGCCAGCAGCTTGAACCCAGGGGGCGCAGGGAACACTGAAGCTTTCTTT. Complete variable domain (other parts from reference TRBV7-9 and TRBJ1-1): DTGVSQNPRHKITKRGQNVTFRCDPISEHNRLYWYRQTLGQGPEFLTYFQNEAQLEKSRLLSDRFSAERPKGSFSTLEIQRTEQGDSAMYLCASSLNPGGAGNTEAFFGQGTRLTVV.

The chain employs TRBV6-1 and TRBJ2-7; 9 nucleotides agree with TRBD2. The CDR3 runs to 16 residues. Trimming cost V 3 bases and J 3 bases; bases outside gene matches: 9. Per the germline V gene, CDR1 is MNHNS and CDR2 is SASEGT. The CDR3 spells CASSEWLGSGSYEQYF. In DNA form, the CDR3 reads TGTGCCAGCAGTGAGTGGTTGGGTAGCGGGAGCTACGAGCAGTACTTC.

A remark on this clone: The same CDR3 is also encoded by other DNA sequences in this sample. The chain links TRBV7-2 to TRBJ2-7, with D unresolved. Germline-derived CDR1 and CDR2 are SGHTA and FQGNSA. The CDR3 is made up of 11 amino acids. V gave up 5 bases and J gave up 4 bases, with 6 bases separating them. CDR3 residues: CASSLSYEQYF. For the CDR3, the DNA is TGTGCCAGCAGCCTAAGTTACGAGCAGTACTTC.

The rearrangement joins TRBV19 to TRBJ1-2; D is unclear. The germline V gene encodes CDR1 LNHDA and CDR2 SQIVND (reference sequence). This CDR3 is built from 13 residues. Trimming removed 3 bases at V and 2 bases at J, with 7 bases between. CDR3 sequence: CASSISLNYGYTF. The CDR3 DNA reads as TGTGCCAGTAGTATTTCTCTGAACTATGGCTACACCTTC.

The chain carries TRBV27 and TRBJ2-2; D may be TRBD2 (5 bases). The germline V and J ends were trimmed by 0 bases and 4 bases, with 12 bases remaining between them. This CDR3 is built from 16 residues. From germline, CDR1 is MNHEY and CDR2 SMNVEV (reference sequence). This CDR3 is CASSLSTLVGTGELFF. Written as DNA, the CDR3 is TGTGCCAGCAGTTTATCGACACTAGTGGGCACCGGGGAGCTGTTTTTT.

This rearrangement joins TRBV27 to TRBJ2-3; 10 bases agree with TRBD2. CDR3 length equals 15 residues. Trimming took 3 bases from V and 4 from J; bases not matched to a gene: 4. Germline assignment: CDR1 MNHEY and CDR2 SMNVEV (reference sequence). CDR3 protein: CASSFASGGSDTQYF. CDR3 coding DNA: TGTGCCAGCAGTTTTGCTAGCGGGGGTTCAGATACGCAGTATTTT.

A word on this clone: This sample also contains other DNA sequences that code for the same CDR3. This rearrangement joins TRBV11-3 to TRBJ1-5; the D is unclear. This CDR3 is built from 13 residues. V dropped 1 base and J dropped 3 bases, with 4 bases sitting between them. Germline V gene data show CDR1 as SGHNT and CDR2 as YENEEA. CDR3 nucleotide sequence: TGTGCCAGCAGCTTAGGAGTCAATCAGCCCCAGCATTTT. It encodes CASSLGVNQPQHF.

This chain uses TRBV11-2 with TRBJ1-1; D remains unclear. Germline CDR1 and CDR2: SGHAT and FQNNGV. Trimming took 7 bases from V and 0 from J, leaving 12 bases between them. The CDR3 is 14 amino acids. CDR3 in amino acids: CASTETGMNTEAFF. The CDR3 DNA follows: TGTGCCAGCACAGAGACGGGGATGAACACTGAAGCTTTCTTT.

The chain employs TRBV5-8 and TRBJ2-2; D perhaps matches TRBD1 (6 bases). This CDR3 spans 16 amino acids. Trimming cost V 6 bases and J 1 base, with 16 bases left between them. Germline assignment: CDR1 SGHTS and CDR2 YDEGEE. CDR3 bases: TGTGCCAGCACCGTGGGGGCCTTCAAGAACACCGGGGAGCTGTTTTTT. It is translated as CASTVGAFKNTGELFF.

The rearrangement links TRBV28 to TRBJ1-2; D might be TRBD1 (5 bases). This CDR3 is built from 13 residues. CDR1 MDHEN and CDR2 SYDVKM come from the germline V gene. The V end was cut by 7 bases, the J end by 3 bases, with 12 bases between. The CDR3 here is CASTGTGDYGYTF. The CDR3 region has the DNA TGTGCCAGCACTGGTACAGGAGACTATGGCTACACCTTC.

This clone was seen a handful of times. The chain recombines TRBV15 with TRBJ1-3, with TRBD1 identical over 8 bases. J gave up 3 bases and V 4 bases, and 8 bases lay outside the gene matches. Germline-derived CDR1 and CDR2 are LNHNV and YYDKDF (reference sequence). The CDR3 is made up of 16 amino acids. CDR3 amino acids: CATSMNRGSFGNTIYF. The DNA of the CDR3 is TGTGCCACCAGCATGAACAGGGGGTCATTTGGAAACACCATATATTTT.

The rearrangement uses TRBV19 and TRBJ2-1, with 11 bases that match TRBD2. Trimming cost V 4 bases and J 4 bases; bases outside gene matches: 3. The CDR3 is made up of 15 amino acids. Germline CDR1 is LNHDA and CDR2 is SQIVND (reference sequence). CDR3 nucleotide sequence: TGTGCCAGTAGTACGGGACTAGCGGCTTACAATGAGCAGTTCTTC. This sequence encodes CASSTGLAAYNEQFF.

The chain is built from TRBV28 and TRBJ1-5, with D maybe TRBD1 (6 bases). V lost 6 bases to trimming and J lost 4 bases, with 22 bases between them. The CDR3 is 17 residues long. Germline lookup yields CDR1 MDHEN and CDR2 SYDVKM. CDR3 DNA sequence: TGTGCCAGCAGCTCGTATTCCGGGACACGGAGAAATCAGCCCCAGCATTTT. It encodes CASSSYSGTRRNQPQHF.

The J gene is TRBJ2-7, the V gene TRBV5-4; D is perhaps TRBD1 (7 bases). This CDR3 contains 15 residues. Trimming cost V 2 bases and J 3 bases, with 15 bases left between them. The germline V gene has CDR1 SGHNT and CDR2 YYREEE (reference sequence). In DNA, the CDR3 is TGTGCCAGCAGCTTAGGAGGGGGCGCGTTCTACGAGCAGTACTTC. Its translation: CASSLGGGAFYEQYF.

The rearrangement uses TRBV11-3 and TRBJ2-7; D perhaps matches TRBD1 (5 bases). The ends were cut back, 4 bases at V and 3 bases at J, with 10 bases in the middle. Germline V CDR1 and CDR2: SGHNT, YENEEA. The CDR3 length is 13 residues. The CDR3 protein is CASSWQGNYEQYF. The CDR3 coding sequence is TGTGCCAGCAGCTGGCAGGGAAACTACGAGCAGTACTTC.